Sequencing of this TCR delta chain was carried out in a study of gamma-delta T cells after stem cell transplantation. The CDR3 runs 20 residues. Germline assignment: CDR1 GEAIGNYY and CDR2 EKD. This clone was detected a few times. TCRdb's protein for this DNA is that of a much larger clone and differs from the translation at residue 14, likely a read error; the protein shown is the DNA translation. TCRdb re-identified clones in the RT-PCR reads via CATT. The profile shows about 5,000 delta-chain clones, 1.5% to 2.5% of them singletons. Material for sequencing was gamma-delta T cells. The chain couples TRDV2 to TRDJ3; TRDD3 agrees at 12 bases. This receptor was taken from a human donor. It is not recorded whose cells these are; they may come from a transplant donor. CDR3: CACDNTGGYTPSWGTRQMFF. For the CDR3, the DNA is TGTGCCTGTGACAATACTGGGGGATACACTCCATCCTGGGGCACCCGACAGATGTTTTTC.